The text below deals with one T cell receptor (beta chain). Its target is unknown. The CDR3 consists of 13 residues. V shed 5 bases and J shed 3 bases, with 9 bases lying between them. CDR1 and CDR2 from the germline V gene are SGHNT and YENEEA. The data derive from a study of blood T cells in healthy people across ages. General observations from the study: Total diversity from one million sequenced T cells was likely underestimated.

The second PCR ran roughly 7 to 12 cycles with a sample-barcoded 5' primer and J-beta primers. Each CDR3 protein is one row after TCRdb ran MiXCR on the 5' RACE reads. The table has fewer than 1.5 million distinct CDR3 sequences, around 42% seen once. Sequenced: blood. The clonotype was recovered from a woman aged 18-29 years in good health. The rearrangement joins TRBV11-3 to TRBJ2-3, with D unclear. CDR3 in amino acids: CASSAVGTDTQYF. The CDR3 nucleotides read TGTGCCAGCAGCGCAGTGGGGACAGATACGCAGTATTTT.